This T cell receptor beta chain is from a study of shared clonotypes between healthy human individuals. Study-wide points: Rarefaction demonstrated incomplete sorted-subset sequencing despite large depth.

Worth noting for this clone: Its antigen is undetermined.

It was at deep level that the assay was run. Every subset's genomic DNA went evenly onto several immunoSEQ plates. Repertoires were generated with immunoSEQ multiplex PCR, while TCRdb's copy carries only in-frame clones and drops some. The sample includes some 1,900,000 clones, over 85% of them seen just once. The CDR3 spans 14 residues. Germline CDR1 SEHNR, CDR2 FQNEAQ (reference sequence). Trimming took 6 bases from V and 2 from J, leaving 14 bases between them. Selected positively for CCR7 and CD45RO-negative, naive CD8 cells excluded terminally differentiated effector memory CD45RA+ cells. The chain links TRBV7-9 to TRBJ2-7; D remains ambiguous. The sequenced material came from naive CD8+ T cells sorted from blood. The clonotype originates from a man between 18 and 35 years old in good health. The chain's CDR3 is CASSSSQVTYEQYF. The CDR3 DNA reads TGTGCCAGCAGTTCCTCCCAGGTCACCTACGAGCAGTACTTC.